This paragraph covers one T cell receptor (beta chain) sequence. These data are taken from a study of T cells in Graves' hyperthyroidism and ophthalmopathy. There were TCR beta CDR3 regions amplified from RNA transcripts. First-round RT-PCR of the TCR CDR3 relied on the HTBI primer set. TCRdb analysed the multiplex PCR reads with MiXCR anew, one entry per CDR3 protein. Here the sample spans over 700,000 distinct CDR3 sequences, over 35% being singletons. The CDR3 extends over 14 amino acids. In germline, CDR1 is DFQATT, CDR2 SNEGSKA (reference sequence). Trimming took 0 bases from V and 4 from J; bases not matched to a gene: 3.

V and J are TRBV20-1 and TRBJ1-3; 7 bases are a match to TRBD1. The source material was blood. The source is a man younger than 35 with Graves' hyperthyroidism. CDR3: CSAREQGPGNTIYF. DNA for the CDR3: TGCAGTGCTAGAGAACAGGGGCCGGGAAACACCATATATTTT.